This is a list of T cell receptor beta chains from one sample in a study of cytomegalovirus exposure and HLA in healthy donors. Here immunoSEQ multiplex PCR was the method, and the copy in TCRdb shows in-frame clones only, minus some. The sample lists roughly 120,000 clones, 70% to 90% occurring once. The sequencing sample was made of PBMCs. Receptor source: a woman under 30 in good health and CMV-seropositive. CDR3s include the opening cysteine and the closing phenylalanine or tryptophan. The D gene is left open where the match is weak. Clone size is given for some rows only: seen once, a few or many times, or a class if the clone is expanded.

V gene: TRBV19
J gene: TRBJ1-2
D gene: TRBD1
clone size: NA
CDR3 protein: CASSIEGGRTTNYGYTF
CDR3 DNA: TGTGCCAGTAGTATAGAAGGGGGCCGGACTACCAACTATGGCTACACCTTC

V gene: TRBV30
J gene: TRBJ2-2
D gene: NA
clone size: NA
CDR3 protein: CACDRKTGELFF
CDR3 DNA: TGTGCCTGTGACAGAAAAACCGGGGAGCTGTTTTTT

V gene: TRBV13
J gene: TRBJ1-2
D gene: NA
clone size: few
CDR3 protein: CASGGGSLLANYGYTF
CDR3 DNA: TGTGCCAGCGGGGGCGGGTCCCTTCTTGCTAACTATGGCTACACCTTC

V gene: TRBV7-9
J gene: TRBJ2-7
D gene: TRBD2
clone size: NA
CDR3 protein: CASSPGTSGMGFYEQYF
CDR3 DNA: TGTGCCAGCAGCCCCGGGACTAGCGGGATGGGGTTCTACGAGCAGTACTTC

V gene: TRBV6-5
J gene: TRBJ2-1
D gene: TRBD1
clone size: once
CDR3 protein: CASSWRTGVPNEQFF
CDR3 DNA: TGTGCCAGCAGTTGGAGGACAGGGGTCCCCAATGAGCAGTTCTTC

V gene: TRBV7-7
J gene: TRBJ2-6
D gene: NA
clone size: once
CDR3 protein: CAVRPSSGANVLTF
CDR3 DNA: TGTGCTGTCAGGCCTTCCTCTGGGGCCAACGTCCTGACTTTC

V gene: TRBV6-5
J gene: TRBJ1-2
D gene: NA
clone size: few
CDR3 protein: CASSSGSGYTF
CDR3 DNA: TGTGCCAGCAGTTCGGGTTCCGGCTACACCTTC

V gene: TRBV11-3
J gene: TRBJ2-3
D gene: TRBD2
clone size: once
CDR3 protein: CASSLPREGDTQYF
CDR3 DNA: TGTGCCAGCAGCTTACCACGGGAGGGAGATACGCAGTATTTT

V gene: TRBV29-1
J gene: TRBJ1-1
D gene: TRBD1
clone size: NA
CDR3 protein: CSVEEEGAGDAAFF
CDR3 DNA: TGCAGCGTTGAAGAGGAGGGGGCCGGGGACGCAGCTTTCTTT

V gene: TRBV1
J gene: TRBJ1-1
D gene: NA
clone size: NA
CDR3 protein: CTSTHNPDGFEKNTEAFF
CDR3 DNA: TGCACCAGCACCCATAACCCCGACGGGTTCGAGAAGAACACTGAAGCTTTCTTT

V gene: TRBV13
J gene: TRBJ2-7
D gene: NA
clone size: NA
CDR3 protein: CASSSLRGEQYF
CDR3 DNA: TGTGCCAGCAGCTCCCTCCGGGGGGAGCAGTACTTC

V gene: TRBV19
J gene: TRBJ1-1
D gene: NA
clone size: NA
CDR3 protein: CASSEDHTEAFF
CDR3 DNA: TGTGCCAGTAGTGAGGATCATACTGAAGCTTTCTTT

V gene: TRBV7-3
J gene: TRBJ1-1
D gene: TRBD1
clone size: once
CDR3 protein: CASSTQGGNTEAFF
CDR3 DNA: TGTGCCAGCAGCACTCAGGGGGGGAACACTGAAGCTTTCTTT

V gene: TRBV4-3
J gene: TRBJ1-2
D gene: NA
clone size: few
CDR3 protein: CASSQAGGGGYGYTF
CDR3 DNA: TGCGCCAGCAGCCAAGCCGGGGGGGGAGGGTATGGCTACACCTTC

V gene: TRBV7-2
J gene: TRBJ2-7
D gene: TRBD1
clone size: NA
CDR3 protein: CASSPRGPTGNEQYF
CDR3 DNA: TGTGCCAGCAGCCCCAGGGGACCGACAGGGAACGAGCAGTACTTC

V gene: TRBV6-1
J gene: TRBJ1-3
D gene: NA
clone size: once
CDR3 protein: CASIRTTAGAIYF
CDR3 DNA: TGTGCCAGCATCAGGACAACCGCAGGGGCCATATATTTT

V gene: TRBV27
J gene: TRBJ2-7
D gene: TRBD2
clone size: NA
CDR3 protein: CASSFGLAGDYEQYF
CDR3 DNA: TGTGCCAGCAGTTTTGGACTAGCGGGAGACTACGAGCAGTACTTC

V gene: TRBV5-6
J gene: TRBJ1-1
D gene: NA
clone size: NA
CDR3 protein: CASSLTTEREAFF
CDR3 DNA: TGTGCCAGCAGCTTGACGACAGAACGTGAAGCTTTCTTT

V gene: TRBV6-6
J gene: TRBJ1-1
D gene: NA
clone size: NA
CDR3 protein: CASSYSVGANTEAFF
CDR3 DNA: TGTGCCAGCAGTTACTCGGTCGGAGCGAACACTGAAGCTTTCTTT

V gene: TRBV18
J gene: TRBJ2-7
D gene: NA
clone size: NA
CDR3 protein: CASSSTATYEQYF
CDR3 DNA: TGTGCCAGCTCATCGACAGCTACCTACGAGCAGTACTTC

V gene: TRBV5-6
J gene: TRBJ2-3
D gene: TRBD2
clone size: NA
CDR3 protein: CASSLPGGAADTQYF
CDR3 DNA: TGTGCCAGCAGCTTGCCCGGGGGGGCCGCAGATACGCAGTATTTT

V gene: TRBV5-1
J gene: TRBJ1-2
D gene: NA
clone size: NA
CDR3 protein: CASSVPDYGYTF
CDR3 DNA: TGCGCCAGCAGCGTCCCAGACTATGGCTACACCTTC

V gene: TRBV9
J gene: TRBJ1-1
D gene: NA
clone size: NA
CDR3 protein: CASSVGGGWATEAFF
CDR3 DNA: TGTGCCAGCAGCGTAGGTGGGGGGTGGGCCACTGAAGCTTTCTTT

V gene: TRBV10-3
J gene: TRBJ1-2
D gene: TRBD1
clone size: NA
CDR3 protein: CAISESAGGILYGYTF
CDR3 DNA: TGTGCCATCAGTGAGTCGGCAGGGGGGATCCTCTATGGCTACACCTTC

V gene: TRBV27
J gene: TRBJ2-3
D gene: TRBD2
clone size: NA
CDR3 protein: CASSARLAASTDTQYF
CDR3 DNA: TGTGCCAGCAGTGCCCGACTAGCGGCGAGCACAGATACGCAGTATTTT

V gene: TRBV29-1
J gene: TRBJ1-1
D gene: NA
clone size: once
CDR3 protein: CSVGSGGAEAFF
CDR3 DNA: TGCAGCGTTGGGTCGGGGGGGGCTGAAGCTTTCTTT

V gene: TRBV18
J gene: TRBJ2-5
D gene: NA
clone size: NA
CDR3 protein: CASSPRTSPQETQYF
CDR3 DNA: TGTGCCAGCTCACCACGTACTAGCCCCCAAGAGACCCAGTACTTC

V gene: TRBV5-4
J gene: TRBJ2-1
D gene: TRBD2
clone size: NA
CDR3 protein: CASSSSGSTYNEQFF
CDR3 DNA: TGTGCCAGCAGCTCTAGCGGGAGTACTTACAATGAGCAGTTCTTC

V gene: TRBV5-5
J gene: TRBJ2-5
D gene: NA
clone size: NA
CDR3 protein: CASSLLYREQETQYF
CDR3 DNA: TGTGCCAGCAGCCTTCTTTACAGGGAACAAGAGACCCAGTACTTC

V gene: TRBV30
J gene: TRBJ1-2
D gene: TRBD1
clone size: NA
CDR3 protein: CAWSAGSGTGIYGYTF
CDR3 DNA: TGTGCCTGGAGTGCAGGGTCCGGGACAGGGATCTATGGCTACACCTTC

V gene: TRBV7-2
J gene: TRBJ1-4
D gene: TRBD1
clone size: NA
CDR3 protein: CASSQGGKFEKLFF
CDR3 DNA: TGTGCCAGCAGCCAAGGGGGCAAGTTCGAAAAACTGTTTTTT

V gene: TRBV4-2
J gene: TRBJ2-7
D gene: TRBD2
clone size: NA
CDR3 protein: CASSQVGLALYEQYF
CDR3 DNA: TGTGCCAGCAGCCAAGTGGGACTAGCTCTATACGAGCAGTACTTC

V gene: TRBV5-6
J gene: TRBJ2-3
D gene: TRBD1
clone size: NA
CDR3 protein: CASSVTGEDTQYF
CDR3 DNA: TGTGCCAGCAGCGTCACAGGGGAAGATACGCAGTATTTT

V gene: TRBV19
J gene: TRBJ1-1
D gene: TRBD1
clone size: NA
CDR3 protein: CASSMGQIRNTEAFF
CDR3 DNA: TGTGCCAGTAGCATGGGACAGATTCGAAACACTGAAGCTTTCTTT

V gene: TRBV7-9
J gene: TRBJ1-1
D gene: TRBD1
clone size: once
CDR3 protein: CASSSRTGDTEAFF
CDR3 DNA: TGTGCCAGCAGCTCGAGGACAGGCGACACTGAAGCTTTCTTT

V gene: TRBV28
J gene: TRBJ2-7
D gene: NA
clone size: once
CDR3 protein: CASSPLGAETSYEQYF
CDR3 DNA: TGTGCCAGCAGTCCTCTAGGAGCGGAGACCTCCTACGAGCAGTACTTC

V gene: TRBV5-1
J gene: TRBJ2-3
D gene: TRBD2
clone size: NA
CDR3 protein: CASRYLSGGNTDTQYF
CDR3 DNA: TGCGCCAGCAGATACCTTAGCGGGGGGAACACAGATACGCAGTATTTT

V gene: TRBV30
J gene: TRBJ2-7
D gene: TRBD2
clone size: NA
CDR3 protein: CAWRKVPSGTYEQYF
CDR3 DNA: TGTGCCTGGAGAAAGGTGCCTAGCGGAACCTACGAGCAGTACTTC

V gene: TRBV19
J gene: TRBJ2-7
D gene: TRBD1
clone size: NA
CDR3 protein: CASSRTGAYEQYF
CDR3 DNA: TGTGCCAGTTCCAGGACAGGAGCCTACGAGCAGTACTTC

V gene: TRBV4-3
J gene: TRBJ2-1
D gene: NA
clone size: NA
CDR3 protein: CASSQDQGRDEQFF
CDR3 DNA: TGCGCCAGCAGCCAGGACCAGGGGAGGGATGAGCAGTTCTTC

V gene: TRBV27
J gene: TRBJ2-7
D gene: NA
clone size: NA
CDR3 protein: CASSPQTGYYEQYF
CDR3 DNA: TGTGCCAGCAGTCCTCAGACAGGTTATTATGAGCAGTACTTC

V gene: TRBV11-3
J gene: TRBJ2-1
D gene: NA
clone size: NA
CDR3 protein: CASSLSRGRVEEQFF
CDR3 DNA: TGTGCCAGCAGCTTGAGCAGGGGCCGGGTTGAGGAGCAGTTCTTC

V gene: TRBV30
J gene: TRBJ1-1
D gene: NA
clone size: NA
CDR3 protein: CAWSPKGYAEAFF
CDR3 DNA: TGTGCCTGGAGTCCTAAGGGGTATGCTGAAGCTTTCTTT

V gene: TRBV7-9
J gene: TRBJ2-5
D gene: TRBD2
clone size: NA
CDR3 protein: CASSSPGTRGETQYF
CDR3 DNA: TGTGCCAGCAGCTCTCCCGGGACTAGAGGAGAGACCCAGTACTTC

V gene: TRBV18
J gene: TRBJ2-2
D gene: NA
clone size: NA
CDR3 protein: CASQPNGGANTGELFF
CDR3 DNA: TGTGCCAGCCAACCTAACGGAGGTGCGAACACCGGGGAGCTGTTTTTT

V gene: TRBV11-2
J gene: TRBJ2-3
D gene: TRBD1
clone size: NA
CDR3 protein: CASSPRGISATDTQYF
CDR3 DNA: TGTGCCAGCAGCCCCAGGGGGATCTCTGCCACAGATACGCAGTATTTT

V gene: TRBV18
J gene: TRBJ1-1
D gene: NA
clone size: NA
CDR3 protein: CASSADSYTEAFF
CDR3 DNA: TGTGCCAGCTCAGCGGACAGCTACACTGAAGCTTTCTTT

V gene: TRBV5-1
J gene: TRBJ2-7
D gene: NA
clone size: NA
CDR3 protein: CASSHSPRDSSYEQYF
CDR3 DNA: TGCGCCAGCAGCCACTCGCCTCGAGACTCATCCTACGAGCAGTACTTC